These T cell receptor beta chains were read from a single sample in a study of T cells expressing NK-cell markers. TCRdb re-analyzed the 5' RACE reads; it lists each CDR3 protein once, without DNA. This table lists 200,000 to 300,000 distinct CDR3 sequences. The sequenced sample was blood T cells: a sorted CD56 or NKG2C T cell subset, CD4+ or CD8+ T cells, or bulk PBMC T cells (not recorded which). These receptors all stem from a man younger than 35 in good health. The CDR3 runs from the conserved cysteine through the conserved F or W.

J: TRBJ2-5; V: TRBV5-1; CDR3: CASSLATLAGGARETQYF
J: TRBJ2-1; V: TRBV3-1; CDR3: CASSLGRYNEQFF
J: TRBJ2-1; V: TRBV6-1; CDR3: CASTSGRGRNEQFF
J: TRBJ2-4; V: TRBV15; CDR3: CATSRDRGRGNIQYF
J: TRBJ1-2; V: TRBV4-2; CDR3: CASSRPGADGYTF
J: TRBJ2-7; V: TRBV12-3/TRBV12-4; CDR3: CASSLALTGRNYEQYF
J: TRBJ1-6; V: TRBV20-1; CDR3: CSARDFSRSGPLHF
J: TRBJ1-2; V: TRBV29-1; CDR3: CSVEKGRGRYGYTF
J: TRBJ2-3; V: TRBV5-5; CDR3: CASSLKADTDTQYF
J: TRBJ2-3; V: TRBV7-6; CDR3: CASSFAPPGQGGTDTQYF